The 32 T cell receptor beta chains given below trace back to one sample, sequenced in a study of sequential checkpoint blockade in melanoma. Documented treatment: randomized to nivolumab then ipilimumab (arm A) or the reverse (arm B). Produced via immunoSEQ multiplex PCR; TCRdb's table is partial and in-frame only. The table has under 7,000 clones, 55% to 60% seen once. Sequenced material: CD8+ T cells sorted from blood (inferred from file names), taken from a patient given nivolumab and ipilimumab in sequence. The receptors come from a human donor with melanoma.

The chain uses TRBV19 and TRBJ2-1; D uncertain. CDR1 is LNHDA, CDR2 SQIVND, per germline (reference sequence). This CDR3 is built from 14 residues. V lost 11 bases, J lost 8 bases, and 22 bases lay in between. The CDR3 protein is CASGSPMLGDEQFF. The CDR3 DNA sequence: TGTGCCTCAGGTTCCCCCATGTTGGGCGATGAGCAGTTCTTC.

The V and J genes are TRBV4-1 and TRBJ1-2, with 9 bases lining up with TRBD1. Unmatched junction bases numbered 14, after V lost 5 bases and J lost 7 bases. The CDR3 loop spans 16 amino acids. Per the germline V gene, CDR1 is MGHRA and CDR2 is YSYEKL. The CDR3 region is CASSFPDRGAHGGYTF. CDR3 bases: TGCGCCAGCAGCTTTCCGGACAGGGGCGCTCATGGTGGCTACACCTTC.

Only a few counts were recorded for this clone. The chain recombines TRBV6-4 with TRBJ2-2; TRBD1 might be the D (6 bases). Trimming removed 8 bases at V and 6 bases at J, with 19 bases between. Germline V gene lookup returns CDR1 MRHNA and CDR2 SNTAGT. The CDR3 is 15 residues long. This CDR3 is CASAVGAGSAGELFF. The CDR3 DNA reads as TGTGCCAGCGCCGTGGGGGCAGGATCAGCCGGGGAGCTGTTTTTT.

The chain joins TRBV11-3 to TRBJ2-7; weak D call: TRBD2 (5 bases). This CDR3 has 11 residues. V was cut by 5 bases and J by 4 bases, with 6 bases left in between. The germline V gene has CDR1 SGHNT and CDR2 YENEEA. CDR3 nucleotides: TGTGCCAGCAGCAGGGAGTACGAGCAGTACTTC. Translated, it gives CASSREYEQYF.

The V gene is TRBV9, the J gene TRBJ2-7; 8 nucleotides agree with TRBD2. The J segment lost 1 base and the V segment lost 4 bases, leaving 4 bases of the junction unmatched. The CDR3 spans 14 residues. Looked up from germline, CDR1 is SGDLS and CDR2 is YYNGEE. The CDR3 here is CASSISGGSYEQYF. The CDR3 DNA follows: TGTGCCAGCAGCATCAGCGGGGGATCCTACGAGCAGTACTTC. Supplemented by reference TRBV9 and TRBJ2-7, the full variable domain reads DSGVTQTPKHLITATGQRVTLRCSPRSGDLSVYWYQQSLDQGLQFLIQYYNGEERAKGNILERFSAQQFPDLHSELNLSSLELGDSALYFCASSISGGSYEQYFGPGTRLTVT.

This clone was seen a handful of times. The chain combines TRBV7-9 with TRBJ1-1; the D is unclear. Germline V gene lookup returns CDR1 SEHNR and CDR2 FQNEAQ (reference sequence). This CDR3 has 13 residues. V gave up 3 bases and J gave up 3 bases, with 8 bases separating them. The CDR3: CASSLGSYTEAFF. The CDR3 DNA follows: TGTGCCAGCAGCTTGGGCTCCTACACTGAAGCTTTCTTT.

This clone was counted between two and nine times. At one boundary the junction diverges from the germline segment, which might be a read error. The V and J genes are TRBV11-3 and TRBJ2-2; D perhaps matches TRBD2 (5 bases). The CDR3 consists of 16 residues. Germline V CDR1 and CDR2: SGHNT, YENEEA. The CDR3 bases are TGTGCCAGCAGCTTACTTTTGGCAGGTCTTGCCCGGGGAGCTGTTTTT. It codes for CASSLLLAGLARGAVF.

This chain uses TRBV18 with TRBJ1-1; no definite D call. Germline CDR1 KGHSH, CDR2 LQKENI. Trimming removed 0 bases at V and 2 bases at J, with 10 bases between. The CDR3 contains 15 residues. CDR3 loop: CASSPPSGFNTEAFF. The CDR3, as DNA: TGTGCCAGCTCACCACCGTCAGGTTTTAACACTGAAGCTTTCTTT. The full variable domain, with the rest looked up from reference TRBV18 and TRBJ1-1, is NAGVMQNPRHLVRRRGQEARLRCSPMKGHSHVYWYRQLPEEGLKFMVYLQKENIIDESGMPKERFSAEFPKEGPSILRIQQVVRGDSAAYFCASSPPSGFNTEAFFGQGTRLTVV.

The chain couples TRBV5-1 to TRBJ2-7; D not resolved. V lost 0 bases, J lost 4 bases, and 11 bases lay in between. Looked up from germline, CDR1 is SGHRS and CDR2 is YFSETQ. The CDR3 loop spans 14 amino acids. The CDR3 region is CASSLAPVGYEQYF. The CDR3 bases are TGCGCCAGCAGCTTGGCCCCGGTCGGGTACGAGCAGTACTTC.

As to this clone: This likely reflects a read error, since a far larger clone is one base away. Other DNA sequences in this sample translate to the same CDR3. The rearrangement uses TRBV5-1 and TRBJ1-1; possibly TRBD1 for D (5 bases). Germline V gene data show CDR1 as SGHRS and CDR2 as YFSETQ. V lost 1 base and J lost 1, with 8 bases in between. The length of the CDR3 is 14 residues. This CDR3 is CASSLWGENTEAFF. The DNA of the CDR3 is TGCGCCAGCAGCTTGTGGGGGGAGAACACTGAAGCTTTCTTT. Looking up the rest from reference TRBV5-1 and TRBJ1-1 gives the full variable domain: KAGVTQTPRYLIKTRGQQVTLSCSPISGHRSVSWYQQTPGQGLQFLFEYFSETQRNKGNFPGRFSGRQFSNSRSEMNVSTLELGDSALYLCASSLWGENTEAFFGQGTRLTVV.

The chain links TRBV19 to TRBJ2-3; maybe TRBD2 (5 bases). The ends were cut back, 3 bases at V and 2 bases at J, with 9 bases in the middle. CDR3 length: 14 amino acids. Looked up from germline, CDR1 is LNHDA and CDR2 is SQIVND (reference sequence). The chain's CDR3 is CASSMVANTDTQYF. CDR3 nucleotides: TGTGCCAGTAGTATGGTAGCGAACACAGATACGCAGTATTTT.

The genes are TRBV29-1 and TRBJ2-5, with D hard to call. Gene TRBJ2-7 matches the end of the DNA better, so the J call may be wrong. This CDR3 is built from 13 residues. Germline lookup yields CDR1 SQVTM and CDR2 ANQGSEA. The CDR3 region is CSVESTLGHEQYF. The CDR3 DNA follows: TGCAGCGTTGAATCGACCTTGGGCCACGAGCAGTACTTC.

The J gene is TRBJ1-1, the V gene TRBV27, with TRBD1 matching 7 bases. Looked up from germline, CDR1 is MNHEY and CDR2 is SMNVEV (reference sequence). Germline trimming cut 7 bases from V and 8 bases from J; bases unmatched to any gene: 4. The CDR3 is 11 amino acids. CDR3 sequence (DNA): TGTGCCAGCATAACAGGGGCGGAAGCTTTCTTT. This translates into CASITGAEAFF.

V usage is TRBV5-4 and J usage is TRBJ1-1; D perhaps matches TRBD1 (5 bases). This CDR3 has 15 residues. CDR1 is SGHNT, CDR2 YYREEE, per germline (reference sequence). With 0 bases removed from V and 0 bases from J, the gap between germline ends came to 9 bases. Here the CDR3 reads CASSLVGQMNTEAFF. CDR3 in DNA: TGTGCCAGCAGCTTGGTGGGGCAGATGAACACTGAAGCTTTCTTT.

The chain joins TRBV2 to TRBJ2-4; D unclear. This CDR3 has 13 residues. Trimming cost V 7 bases and J 8 bases, with 15 bases left between them. Germline assignment: CDR1 SNHLY and CDR2 FYNNEI. The CDR3 sequence: CASTEVASYIQYF. In DNA form, the CDR3 reads TGTGCCAGCACAGAGGTGGCGTCGTACATTCAGTACTTC. Together with reference TRBV2 and TRBJ2-4, the CDR3 gives the full variable domain: EPEVTQTPSHQVTQMGQEVILRCVPISNHLYFYWYRQILGQKVEFLVSFYNNEISEKSEIFDDQFSVERPDGSNFTLKIRSTKLEDSAMYFCASTEVASYIQYFGAGTRLSVL.

The chain joins TRBV4-1 to TRBJ2-2; D is ambiguous. The germline CDR1 and CDR2 sequences are MGHRA and YSYEKL. V lost 0 bases, J lost 4 bases, and 6 bases lay in between. The CDR3 has 14 residues. CDR3 nucleotide sequence: TGCGCCAGCAGCCAAGAATGGAGCACCGGGGAGCTGTTTTTT. Translated: CASSQEWSTGELFF.

The chain has TRBV29-1 and TRBJ1-5; the D gene is possibly TRBD1 (5 bases). This CDR3 region has 14 residues. With 6 bases removed from V and 0 bases from J, the gap between germline ends came to 12 bases. The germline V gene has CDR1 SQVTM and CDR2 ANQGSEA. CDR3 protein: CSVALGLSNQPQHF. The CDR3, as DNA: TGCAGCGTCGCCCTGGGACTTAGCAATCAGCCCCAGCATTTT.

The chain employs TRBV27 and TRBJ2-3, with 9 bases identical to TRBD2. The V gene's germline CDR1 is MNHEY and CDR2 SMNVEV (reference sequence). The ends lost 5 bases at V and 3 bases at J; junction bases unmatched: 9. This CDR3 contains 16 residues. CDR3 amino acids: CASSNLGGRATDTQYF. The CDR3 bases are TGTGCCAGCAGTAACTTGGGCGGGAGGGCGACAGATACGCAGTATTTT.

In this sample, this clone is medium-sized. The J gene is TRBJ2-7, the V gene TRBV27, with 10 positions matching TRBD1. The CDR3 runs 13 residues. The V gene's germline CDR1 is MNHEY and CDR2 SMNVEV (reference sequence). The V segment lost 4 bases and the J segment 7 bases; nucleotides outside the gene matches: 4. In nucleotides, the CDR3 is TGTGCCAGCAGTTCGACAGGGGGCGGAGAGCAGTACTTC. It yields the protein CASSSTGGGEQYF.

The CDR3 DNA is TGTGCCAGCAGCAAGGGGGGGGGCACTGAAGCTTTCTTT. Translation: CASSKGGGTEAFF. The chain recombines TRBV9 with TRBJ1-1, with a weak D call TRBD1 (6 bases). The V end was cut by 4 bases, the J end by 4 bases, with 11 bases between. Germline values: CDR1 SGDLS, CDR2 YYNGEE. This CDR3 spans 13 amino acids.

This clone appeared a few times. At the DNA level, this CDR3 is encoded by other sequences in the same sample as well. The chain employs TRBV2 and TRBJ1-2; D remains ambiguous. The V end was cut by 8 bases, the J end by 5 bases, with 15 bases between. CDR1 is SNHLY, CDR2 FYNNEI, per germline. The CDR3 totals 13 residues. The CDR3 sequence: CASEAGGGYGYTF. DNA for the CDR3: TGTGCCAGCGAGGCCGGTGGAGGATATGGCTACACCTTC.

This clone has just one count. The genes are TRBV9 and TRBJ2-7; possibly TRBD2 for D (7 bases). CDR3 length equals 15 residues. V gave up 3 bases and J gave up 5 bases, with 18 bases separating them. Germline V gene data show CDR1 as SGDLS and CDR2 as YYNGEE. The DNA for the CDR3 is TGTGCCAGCAGCGCGAACGGGGGGCCCGCCAACGAGCAGTACTTC. Protein product: CASSANGGPANEQYF.

By frequency in the sample, this clone is medium-sized. CDR3 in amino acids: CASSPSSYEQYF. The CDR3, as DNA: TGTGCCAGCAGCCCGAGTAGCTACGAGCAGTACTTC. V usage is TRBV14 and J usage is TRBJ2-7, with D uncertain. The CDR3 sequence is 12 residues long. Germline V gives CDR1 SGHDN, CDR2 FVKESK. V was trimmed by 4 bases and J by 3 bases, leaving 7 bases between them. The full variable domain, with the rest looked up from reference TRBV14 and TRBJ2-7, is EAGVTQFPSHSVIEKGQTVTLRCDPISGHDNLYWYRRVMGKEIKFLLHFVKESKQDESGMPNNRFLAERTGGTYSTLKVQPAELEDSGVYFCASSPSSYEQYFGPGTRLTVT.

The chain carries TRBV5-5 and TRBJ2-7; the D gene is possibly TRBD1 (6 bases). The V gene's germline CDR1 is SGHKS and CDR2 YYEKEE (reference sequence). The CDR3 consists of 14 residues. V lost 0 bases and J lost 2, with 9 bases in between. This chain's CDR3 is CASSLDRVPYEQYF. CDR3 nucleotides: TGTGCCAGCAGCTTGGACAGGGTTCCCTACGAGCAGTACTTC.

The V and J genes are TRBV2 and TRBJ1-4; no firm D call. Between the trimmed V and J ends, which lost 6 bases and 6 bases, there was a span of 8 bases. Germline V lookup: CDR1 SNHLY, CDR2 FYNNEI. The CDR3 runs to 12 residues. The CDR3 bases are TGTGCCAGCAGGGGAGGATATGAAAAACTGTTTTTT. It translates to CASRGGYEKLFF.

This clone was picked up a small number of times. V gene TRBV6-1 combines with J gene TRBJ1-5; perhaps TRBD1 as D (5 bases). V shed 2 bases and J shed 5 bases, with 16 bases lying between them. Germline values: CDR1 MNHNS, CDR2 SASEGT. There are 16 residues in the CDR3. The CDR3 bases are TGTGCCAGCAGTGAATTAACTCTGGGGGGAGATCAGCCCCAGCATTTT. It is translated as CASSELTLGGDQPQHF.

This chain connects TRBV11-3 to TRBJ2-1; D gene ambiguous. The V end was cut by 5 bases, the J end by 4 bases, with 15 bases between. Germline V gene data show CDR1 as SGHNT and CDR2 as YENEEA. This CDR3 has 15 amino acids. CDR3 amino acids: CASSPFDGRYNEQFF. The CDR3 nucleotides read TGTGCCAGCAGCCCCTTTGATGGCCGATACAATGAGCAGTTCTTC.

This rearrangement joins TRBV4-2 to TRBJ2-2; no definite D call. Per the germline V gene, CDR1 is LGHNA and CDR2 is YNFKEQ. The CDR3 extends over 14 amino acids. V was clipped by 3 bases and J by 4 bases, with 9 bases between them. DNA for the CDR3: TGTGCCAGCAGCCACCGAAGGAGCACCGGGGAGCTGTTTTTT. Translated, it gives CASSHRRSTGELFF.

The chain employs TRBV19 and TRBJ2-1; 13 positions agree with TRBD2. The germline V gene has CDR1 LNHDA and CDR2 SQIVND (reference sequence). V lost 6 bases, J lost 8 bases, and 7 bases stayed unmatched. The CDR3 length is 15 residues. In DNA form, the CDR3 reads TGTGCCAGTAGCGGACTAGCGGGAGTCCCCTATGAGCAGTTCTTC. As protein: CASSGLAGVPYEQFF.

This clone was observed a single time. This chain links TRBV7-8 with TRBJ2-7, with 9 bases fitting TRBD2. CDR1 SGHVS and CDR2 FQNEAQ come from the germline V gene. The ends lost 5 bases at V and 4 bases at J; junction bases unmatched: 9. The CDR3 consists of 15 residues. The DNA of the CDR3 is TGTGCCAGCAGCCCCCCCGAGCTAGCGGGGTACGAGCAGTACTTC. Encoded protein: CASSPPELAGYEQYF.

This rearrangement joins TRBV7-6 to TRBJ2-7; 7 bases line up with TRBD1. The germline V gene encodes CDR1 SGHVS and CDR2 FNYEAQ. The J segment lost 2 bases and the V segment lost 5 bases, leaving 6 bases of the junction unmatched. The CDR3 runs to 14 residues. CDR3 region: CASSPSGQPYEQYF. In DNA, the CDR3 is TGTGCCAGCAGCCCGTCGGGACAGCCCTACGAGCAGTACTTC.

The chain uses TRBV4-1 and TRBJ2-5; 7 positions match TRBD2. The J call may be wrong; the DNA end is better matched by TRBJ2-7. Per germline, CDR1 MGHRA and CDR2 YSYEKL. The CDR3 runs 15 residues. CDR3 region: CASSQEASSGYEQYF. In nucleotides, the CDR3 is TGCGCCAGCAGCCAAGAAGCATCTAGCGGTTACGAGCAGTACTTC.